These 20 T cell receptor beta chains came from one sample sequenced in a study of immune evolution from preneoplasia to lung adenocarcinoma. Using immunoSEQ multiplex PCR, the repertoire was profiled, and TCRdb retains in-frame clones only, with some absent. The sample yields fewer than 6,500 clones, roughly 79% seen once. Material for sequencing was FFPE minimally invasive lung adenocarcinoma tissue. The receptors derive from a person aged 60 to 85 with lung adenocarcinoma.

V usage is TRBV5-1 and J usage is TRBJ2-3, with 7 bases that match TRBD2. The CDR3 runs to 16 residues. Germline V CDR1 and CDR2: SGHRS, YFSETQ. V lost 0 bases, J lost 5 bases, and 9 bases stayed unmatched. The CDR3 sequence is CASSLAGGRAGDTQYF. The CDR3 coding sequence is TGCGCCAGCAGCTTGGCCGGAGGGAGGGCCGGAGATACGCAGTATTTT.

The V and J genes are TRBV30 and TRBJ2-3; maybe TRBD2 (6 bases). Per the germline V gene, CDR1 is GTSNPN and CDR2 is SVGIG (reference sequence). CDR3 length: 14 residues. V was shortened by 1 base and J by 5 bases, with 13 bases between the two germline ends. CDR3 protein: CAWSGGRDRDTQYF. In DNA form, the CDR3 reads TGTGCCTGGAGTGGAGGGCGGGATCGAGATACGCAGTATTTT.

CDR3 protein: CASSGGGSRSYNEQFF. CDR3 DNA: TGTGCCAGCAGTGGAGGCGGGAGTCGCTCCTACAATGAGCAGTTCTTC. This chain connects TRBV25-1 to TRBJ2-1; 7 bases map to TRBD2. V dropped 4 bases and J dropped 0; count of bases not matched to a gene: 6. This CDR3 has 16 residues. Germline V gene sequence: CDR1 MGHDK, CDR2 SYGVNS.

This sequence joins TRBV9 and TRBJ1-1; D gene unclear. The CDR3 is made up of 13 amino acids. V dropped 4 bases and J dropped 1 base, with 8 bases sitting between them. In germline, CDR1 is SGDLS, CDR2 YYNGEE. The CDR3 sequence: CASSPRQNTEAFF. CDR3 sequence (DNA): TGTGCCAGCAGCCCCCGGCAGAACACTGAAGCTTTCTTT.

The chain couples TRBV7-9 to TRBJ2-2; TRBD1 matches 7 bases. V shed 4 bases, J shed 0 bases, and the junction held 2 bases outside the gene matches. The CDR3 contains 15 residues. Germline values: CDR1 SEHNR, CDR2 FQNEAQ (reference sequence). The CDR3 bases are TGTGCCAGCAGCTATCAGGGGGCGAACACCGGGGAGCTGTTTTTT. Protein product: CASSYQGANTGELFF.

The chain carries TRBV10-1 and TRBJ2-5; unclear D gene. V gave up 3 bases and J gave up 2 bases, with 7 bases separating them. Germline V gene sequence: CDR1 WNHNN, CDR2 SYGVQD (reference sequence). This CDR3 is 13 amino acids long. The CDR3 DNA reads as TGCGCCAGCAGTGAACAGCCTCAAGAGACCCAGTACTTC. It yields the protein CASSEQPQETQYF.

This chain links TRBV6-5 with TRBJ1-2; D gene ambiguous. The CDR3 covers 13 residues. Germline V lookup: CDR1 MNHEY, CDR2 SVGAGI. Trimming removed 6 bases from V and 8 bases from J, with 16 bases in between. CDR3 residues: CASRMDPALGYTF. The CDR3 DNA sequence: TGTGCCAGCAGGATGGACCCTGCTCTCGGCTACACCTTC.

The chain joins TRBV29-1 to TRBJ2-5; TRBD2 agrees at 7 bases. In germline, CDR1 is SQVTM, CDR2 ANQGSEA. The CDR3 extends over 12 amino acids. The J segment lost 5 bases and the V segment lost 4 bases, leaving 4 bases of the junction unmatched. Written as DNA, the CDR3 is TGCAGCGTTGTATGGGGGGGGGAGACCCAGTACTTC. Translating it yields CSVVWGGETQYF.

The J gene is TRBJ2-5, the V gene TRBV11-2, with 11 nucleotides matching TRBD2. Germline values: CDR1 SGHAT, CDR2 FQNNGV. Trimming took 0 bases from V and 9 from J; bases not matched to a gene: 9. The CDR3 contains 16 residues. CDR3 sequence: CASSLDSGTSGLAQYF. The CDR3 nucleotides read TGTGCCAGCAGCTTAGACTCCGGGACTAGCGGTTTGGCCCAGTACTTC.

The V gene is TRBV15, the J gene TRBJ2-4, with TRBD1 matching over 8 bases. Germline CDR1 and CDR2: LNHNV and YYDKDF (reference sequence). The J segment lost 9 bases and the V segment lost 0 bases, leaving 7 bases of the junction unmatched. The CDR3 is made up of 15 amino acids. The CDR3 region is CATSRDENTGGIQYF. The CDR3 DNA reads as TGTGCCACCAGCAGAGATGAAAACACAGGGGGCATTCAGTACTTC.

This clone was recorded a few times. This sequence joins TRBV27 and TRBJ1-3, with D hard to call. Deletions cut 3 bases from V and 4 bases from J, with 16 bases between. Germline CDR1 and CDR2: MNHEY and SMNVEV (reference sequence). The CDR3 loop spans 16 amino acids. For the CDR3, the DNA is TGTGCCAGCAGTTTCGCCCCCCCGACGAGCGGAAACACCATATATTTT. This sequence encodes CASSFAPPTSGNTIYF.

CDR3 region: CASSIMSGVDFF. CDR3 DNA: TGTGCCAGCAGCATTATGAGTGGTGTTGATTTCTTC. The J gene is TRBJ2-1, the V gene TRBV5-6; D is undetermined. CDR1 is SGHDT and CDR2 is YYEEEE in the germline V gene. This CDR3 is built from 12 residues. V was pared by 4 bases and J by 16 bases, with 18 bases between.

This chain links TRBV28 with TRBJ2-7; no clear D. CDR1 is MDHEN, CDR2 SYDVKM, per germline. This CDR3 has 15 amino acids. V shed 1 base and J shed 3 bases, with 13 bases lying between them. The CDR3 sequence is CASSLSWQKGYEQYF. The CDR3 bases are TGTGCCAGCAGTTTATCGTGGCAGAAGGGCTACGAGCAGTACTTC.

This clone was counted a few times. The J gene is TRBJ1-1, the V gene TRBV30; weak D call: TRBD1 (6 bases). Per germline, CDR1 GTSNPN and CDR2 SVGIG (reference sequence). CDR3 size: 16 residues. Trimming removed 3 bases at V and 3 bases at J, with 20 bases between. DNA of the CDR3: TGTGCCTGGAGGGATCGACGGGGGGCTCAGCACACTGAAGCTTTCTTT. This sequence encodes CAWRDRRGAQHTEAFF.

In this sample, this clone turned up a few times. The chain combines TRBV25-1 with TRBJ2-7; TRBD2 matches 8 bases. The germline V gene has CDR1 MGHDK and CDR2 SYGVNS. The CDR3 spans 15 residues. The trim removed 3 bases at V and 5 bases at J, leaving 9 bases unmatched. The CDR3 region is CASSDPMSGSNEQYF. DNA for the CDR3: TGTGCCAGCAGTGACCCGATGAGCGGGAGCAACGAGCAGTACTTC.

The chain is built from TRBV30 and TRBJ1-2; 7 bases line up with TRBD1. The CDR3 length is 13 residues. In germline, CDR1 is GTSNPN, CDR2 SVGIG (reference sequence). Unmatched junction bases numbered 10, after V lost 2 bases and J lost 10 bases. CDR3 DNA: TGTGCCTGGAGTCCAGACAGGGCTTCCGACTACACCTTC. This gives the protein CAWSPDRASDYTF.

This clone was observed a few times. CDR3 nucleotides: TGCGCCAGCAGCTCAGCCGAGATAAGCTCCTACAATGAGCAGTTCTTC. Residues: CASSSAEISSYNEQFF. This chain uses TRBV5-1 with TRBJ2-1; unclear D gene. CDR1 SGHRS and CDR2 YFSETQ come from the germline V gene. This CDR3 is built from 16 residues. Trimming stripped 3 bases from V and 0 bases from J, with 13 bases between.

J is TRBJ2-2 and V is TRBV4-3; D remains unclear. This CDR3 region has 14 residues. Trimming stripped 0 bases from V and 6 bases from J, with 8 bases between. Germline values: CDR1 LGHNA, CDR2 YSLEER. CDR3 bases: TGCGCCAGCAGCCAAGAAATAGGGCCCGGGGAGCTGTTTTTT. This gives the protein CASSQEIGPGELFF.

This clone came up a few times. This chain connects TRBV10-3 to TRBJ2-6, with D perhaps matching TRBD1 (6 bases). V was clipped by 0 bases and J by 0 bases, with 6 bases between them. This CDR3 has 16 residues. Per the germline V gene, CDR1 is ENHRY and CDR2 is SYGVKD. CDR3 loop: CAISESGGSGANVLTF. DNA of the CDR3: TGTGCCATCAGTGAGTCAGGGGGCTCTGGGGCCAACGTCCTGACTTTC.

The gene calls are TRBV2 and TRBJ1-1; no clear D. Trimming pared 6 bases from V and 7 bases from J, leaving 15 bases between. Per the germline V gene, CDR1 is SNHLY and CDR2 is FYNNEI. The CDR3 runs 13 residues. The CDR3 protein is CASRSGPVGEAFF. The CDR3 coding sequence is TGTGCCAGCAGATCCGGCCCTGTGGGTGAAGCTTTCTTT.